Here is one T cell receptor beta chain with its context. Amplified regions were TCR beta CDR3 sequences from RNA transcripts. The HTBI primer set drove a first-round RT-PCR of the TCR CDR3. TCRdb ran MiXCR on the multiplex PCR reads and lists one entry per CDR3 protein. Here the sample spans some 320,000 distinct CDR3 sequences, about 13% being singletons. The data are from a study of T cells in Graves' hyperthyroidism and ophthalmopathy. Germline V lookup: CDR1 LNHDA, CDR2 SQIVND (reference sequence). This CDR3 has 16 amino acids. Trimming removed 3 bases from V and 2 bases from J; junction bases left unmatched: 6.

This clonotype was obtained from a woman aged 40 to 55 with Graves' ophthalmopathy. This chain uses TRBV19 with TRBJ2-3; 9 positions agree with TRBD2. Sequenced: blood. The DNA for the CDR3 is TGTGCCAGTAGTATGCCGACTAGCGGTTTCACAGATACGCAGTATTTT. Translation gives CASSMPTSGFTDTQYF.